This TCR beta chain was identified during a study of cytomegalovirus exposure and HLA in healthy donors. Germline V gives CDR1 LGHNA, CDR2 YNFKEQ. Trimming shortened V by 2 bases and J by 5 bases, and 15 bases separated the two germline ends. The CDR3 sequence is 15 residues long. Whole-study results and caveats: Among TCR beta chains, those listed as cytomegalovirus-associated numbered under 200. Several of the most significant clusters were apparently associated with common viral pathogens in a later analysis.

The PCR ran on 60 Vbeta and 13 Jbeta primers. TCRdb's table, derived via immunoSEQ multiplex PCR, lists solely in-frame clones and lacks some. This sample yields roughly 130,000 clones, of which approximately 85% are seen a single time; around 0.51% belongs to the top ten. Turning to this clone: Its antigen remains unknown.

This chain uses TRBV4-2 with TRBJ2-5; tentatively, D is TRBD2 (5 bases). The origin of this receptor is a woman in her forties in good health and CMV-seronegative. Input material: PBMCs. The CDR3 DNA sequence: TGTGCCAGCAGCCAAAGCATAGGGAGTGGCGAGACCCAGTACTTC. It codes for CASSQSIGSGETQYF.